Listed here are 25 T cell receptor beta chains from one sample, sequenced in a study of blood T cell repertoires in COVID-19. The assay was immunoSEQ multiplex PCR, and TCRdb's table has in-frame clones only and misses some. This table has approximately 150,000 clones, 70% to 80% appearing once. The sequencing input was PBMCs or T cells enriched from blood (not recorded which). The source is a woman between 70 and 85 years old in a cohort exposed to, infected with or recovered from COVID-19 (not recorded which).

The V call is TRBV5-1, the J call TRBJ1-2; tentative D call: TRBD1 (6 bases). The V gene lost 2 bases and the J gene lost 3 bases, with 8 bases spanning the gap. The CDR3 is 13 residues long. Germline CDR1 reads SGHRS; CDR2 reads YFSETQ. CDR3 DNA: TGCGCCAGCAGCTTCTCAGGGGACTATGGCTACACCTTC. Translating gives CASSFSGDYGYTF. The variable domain in full, completed from reference TRBV5-1 and TRBJ1-2, reads KAGVTQTPRYLIKTRGQQVTLSCSPISGHRSVSWYQQTPGQGLQFLFEYFSETQRNKGNFPGRFSGRQFSNSRSEMNVSTLELGDSALYLCASSFSGDYGYTFGSGTRLTVV.

This clone occurred once. This sequence joins TRBV2 and TRBJ2-7; 7 nucleotides agree with TRBD1. Germline lookup yields CDR1 SNHLY and CDR2 FYNNEI. CDR3 size: 13 residues. The trim removed 6 bases at V and 3 bases at J, leaving 5 bases unmatched. As DNA, the CDR3 is TGTGCCAGCAGCGGACAGGATAACTACGAGCAGTACTTC. Protein sequence: CASSGQDNYEQYF.

The J gene is TRBJ1-2, the V gene TRBV2; D gene ambiguous. Per germline, CDR1 SNHLY and CDR2 FYNNEI. The germline V and J ends were trimmed by 7 bases and 5 bases, with 8 bases remaining between them. The CDR3 totals 11 residues. The CDR3 DNA reads TGTGCCAGCAAGTTGGCTTATGGCTACACCTTC. Translation: CASKLAYGYTF.

This rearrangement joins TRBV5-1 to TRBJ1-5; D is uncertain. This CDR3 is built from 18 residues. CDR1 SGHRS and CDR2 YFSETQ come from the germline V gene. Trimming stripped 0 bases from V and 0 bases from J, with 16 bases between. CDR3 sequence: CASSLVPLSRSSNQPQHF. Written as DNA, the CDR3 is TGCGCCAGCAGCTTGGTGCCGTTATCGCGGAGTAGCAATCAGCCCCAGCATTTT.

The rearrangement links TRBV28 to TRBJ2-6; TRBD1 matches 7 bases. The CDR3 loop spans 15 amino acids. Germline CDR1 MDHEN, CDR2 SYDVKM. With 8 bases clipped from V and 2 bases from J, the junction kept 6 bases outside the gene matches. This CDR3 is CASLGTAPGANVLTF. CDR3 coding DNA: TGTGCCAGCCTCGGGACAGCCCCTGGGGCCAACGTCCTGACTTTC.

V is TRBV19 and J is TRBJ2-6, with D possibly TRBD1 on 5 matching bases. Germline CDR1 is LNHDA and CDR2 is SQIVND (reference sequence). The CDR3 sequence is 15 residues long. Trimming stripped 9 bases from V and 0 bases from J, with 12 bases between. This CDR3 is CASTQVDSGANVLTF. The CDR3 region has the DNA TGTGCCAGCACACAGGTTGACTCTGGGGCCAACGTCCTGACTTTC.

CDR3 protein: CASSTRGFMNTEAFF. The CDR3 coding sequence is TGCGCCAGCAGCACCAGGGGATTTATGAACACTGAAGCTTTCTTT. J is TRBJ1-1 and V is TRBV5-1; tentative D call: TRBD1 (6 bases). V was clipped by 4 bases and J by 0 bases, with 13 bases between them. CDR1 and CDR2 from the germline V gene are SGHRS and YFSETQ. This CDR3 contains 15 residues.

The chain combines TRBV20-1 with TRBJ1-1; TRBD1 matches at 8 bases. Germline CDR1 is DFQATT and CDR2 is SNEGSKA (reference sequence). The V and J ends lost 0 bases and 9 bases, in that order; junction bases with no gene match: 0. The CDR3 sequence is 11 residues long. The CDR3, as DNA: TGCAGTGCTAGAGACAGGGGGCAAGCTTTCTTT. This encodes CSARDRGQAFF.

A single count supports this clone. V gene TRBV28 combines with J gene TRBJ2-7; TRBD1 agrees at 8 bases. Germline CDR1 MDHEN, CDR2 SYDVKM. The J segment lost 3 bases and the V segment lost 8 bases, leaving 6 bases of the junction unmatched. The CDR3 covers 13 residues. In DNA, the CDR3 is TGTGCCAGCCAACAGGGGGGTGGCTACGAGCAGTACTTC. This encodes CASQQGGGYEQYF.

This clone occurred once. V gene TRBV12-3 or TRBV12-4 combines with J gene TRBJ1-1; perhaps TRBD1 as D (6 bases). The germline V and J ends were trimmed by 6 bases and 1 base, with 9 bases remaining between them. The CDR3 contains 13 residues. CDR3 in amino acids: CASRATGNTEAFF. CDR3 coding DNA: TGTGCCAGCAGGGCGACAGGGAACACTGAAGCTTTCTTT.

The table lists this clone with a count of one. The rearrangement links TRBV12-3 or TRBV12-4 to TRBJ2-4; 9 positions match TRBD2. V was pared by 3 bases and J by 8 bases, with 2 bases of the junction left unmatched. This CDR3 spans 13 amino acids. The DNA of the CDR3 is TGTGCCAGCAGTTTCAGCGGGAGGTACATTCAGTACTTC. This encodes CASSFSGRYIQYF.

The chain recombines TRBV7-2 with TRBJ2-7; TRBD2 agrees at 8 bases. This CDR3 has 15 amino acids. J gave up 7 bases and V 5 bases, and 13 bases lay outside the gene matches. Germline V lookup: CDR1 SGHTA, CDR2 FQGNSA. This CDR3 is CASSRGGPGGSEQYF. The CDR3 nucleotides are TGTGCCAGCAGCCGGGGGGGACCGGGTGGGAGTGAGCAGTACTTC.

The sample holds one count of this clone. This chain joins TRBV28 and TRBJ2-1, with TRBD2 matching over 10 bases. The length of the CDR3 is 15 residues. V lost 6 bases to trimming and J lost 5 bases; unmatched junction nucleotides: 7. Germline CDR1 is MDHEN and CDR2 is SYDVKM. CDR3: CASRLAGGPNNEQFF. The CDR3 nucleotides are TGTGCCAGCAGATTAGCGGGAGGCCCTAACAATGAGCAGTTCTTC.

V and J are TRBV6-5 and TRBJ2-2; the D gene is possibly TRBD2 (5 bases). Germline lookup yields CDR1 MNHEY and CDR2 SVGAGI. CDR3 size: 14 residues. V lost 10 bases to trimming and J lost 7 bases, with 19 bases between them. This CDR3 is CATTGISYFGELFF. The CDR3 region has the DNA TGTGCCACTACGGGAATTTCTTATTTCGGGGAGCTGTTTTTT.

CDR3: CASSLGPHKYKPPADTQYF. Here the CDR3 DNA reads TGTGCCAGCAGCTTAGGTCCCCATAAATACAAACCACCCGCAGATACGCAGTATTTT. J is TRBJ2-3 and V is TRBV11-3, with no clear D. Trimming pared 1 base from V and 4 bases from J, leaving 24 bases between. Per the germline V gene, CDR1 is SGHNT and CDR2 is YENEEA. The CDR3 has 19 amino acids.

The chain employs TRBV7-8 and TRBJ1-5, with a weak D call TRBD1 (5 bases). Germline-derived CDR1 and CDR2 are SGHVS and FQNEAQ. This CDR3 has 17 residues. Trimming stripped 1 base from V and 1 base from J, with 14 bases between. Here the CDR3 reads CASSLVAQGLSNQPQHF. Here the CDR3 DNA reads TGTGCCAGCAGCTTAGTCGCGCAGGGTTTGAGCAATCAGCCCCAGCATTTT.

The chain carries TRBV2 and TRBJ1-5; D not certain. There are 14 residues in the CDR3. V was cut by 8 bases and J by 0 bases, with 11 bases left in between. Germline CDR1 reads SNHLY; CDR2 reads FYNNEI. Here the CDR3 reads CASRQDSSNQPQHF. The CDR3 DNA sequence: TGTGCCAGCCGGCAGGATTCTAGCAATCAGCCCCAGCATTTT.

The rearrangement joins TRBV5-4 to TRBJ1-1, with TRBD1 as a possible D gene (6 bases). Trimming stripped 4 bases from V and 5 bases from J, with 15 bases between. Germline CDR1 reads SGHNT; CDR2 reads YYREEE (reference sequence). The CDR3 has 14 residues. DNA of the CDR3: TGTGCCAGCAGCGAAGCCAGGGGCAGGACTGAAGCTTTCTTT. This gives the protein CASSEARGRTEAFF.

The chain employs TRBV30 and TRBJ1-2; D is ambiguous. The CDR3 runs to 11 residues. CDR1 and CDR2 from the germline V gene are GTSNPN and SVGIG (reference sequence). V was clipped by 4 bases and J by 8 bases, with 11 bases between them. CDR3: CAWKVGGGYTF. CDR3 coding DNA: TGTGCCTGGAAGGTCGGCGGGGGCTACACCTTC.

The chain employs TRBV2 and TRBJ2-1; 10 bases fit TRBD2. Per the germline V gene, CDR1 is SNHLY and CDR2 is FYNNEI. Germline trimming cut 6 bases from V and 6 bases from J; bases unmatched to any gene: 11. The length of the CDR3 is 16 residues. The CDR3 here is CASRRTSGRSINEQFF. The CDR3 DNA is TGTGCCAGCAGACGGACTAGCGGTCGGAGTATCAATGAGCAGTTCTTC.

The chain links TRBV18 to TRBJ1-1, with 10 positions matching TRBD1. This CDR3 has 14 amino acids. CDR1 and CDR2 (germline): KGHSH, LQKENI. Trimming at V came to 6 bases and at J to 2 bases, leaving 3 bases not matched to a gene. The CDR3 protein is CASSRDRGNTEAFF. The CDR3 bases are TGTGCCAGCTCGCGGGACAGGGGTAACACTGAAGCTTTCTTT.

The chain recombines TRBV7-2 with TRBJ2-7, with D hard to call. Germline-derived CDR1 and CDR2 are SGHTA and FQGNSA. This CDR3 contains 13 residues. V lost 4 bases and J lost 7, with 14 bases in between. The CDR3 nucleotides are TGTGCCAGCAGCTCCACTACGGTTAGGGAGCAGTACTTC. As protein: CASSSTTVREQYF.

The chain joins TRBV7-9 to TRBJ2-1; TRBD2 matches at 10 bases. From germline, CDR1 is SEHNR and CDR2 FQNEAQ (reference sequence). V gave up 7 bases and J gave up 0 bases; unmatched junction bases: 3. The CDR3 has 15 residues. CDR3 coding DNA: TGTGCCAGCACCTCTAGCGGGAGCTCCTACAATGAGCAGTTCTTC. It is translated as CASTSSGSSYNEQFF.

A word on this clone: Other DNA sequences from this sample encode an identical CDR3 as well. V is TRBV5-1 and J is TRBJ2-3; D perhaps matches TRBD2 (6 bases). Trimming cost V 4 bases and J 0 bases, with 9 bases left between them. The CDR3 loop spans 14 amino acids. Germline-derived CDR1 and CDR2 are SGHRS and YFSETQ. The CDR3 loop reads CASSLGTSTDTQYF. In DNA form, the CDR3 reads TGCGCCAGCAGCCTGGGGACTAGCACAGATACGCAGTATTTT. The full variable domain, completed using reference TRBV5-1 and TRBJ2-3, is KAGVTQTPRYLIKTRGQQVTLSCSPISGHRSVSWYQQTPGQGLQFLFEYFSETQRNKGNFPGRFSGRQFSNSRSEMNVSTLELGDSALYLCASSLGTSTDTQYFGPGTRLTVL.

J is TRBJ1-5 and V is TRBV27, with a tentative D call TRBD1 (5 bases). Germline assignment: CDR1 MNHEY and CDR2 SMNVEV (reference sequence). Trimming removed 2 bases from V and 0 bases from J, with 11 bases in between. The CDR3 is made up of 16 amino acids. The CDR3 DNA follows: TGTGCCAGCAGTTTAAGAGGGGACTATAGCAATCAGCCCCAGCATTTT. Protein sequence: CASSLRGDYSNQPQHF.